This is a list of T cell receptor beta chains from one sample in a study of beta chain bispecific antibodies for T cell cancers. TCRdb called the 5' RACE reads again in MiXCR, with one record for every CDR3 protein. The sample records 15,000 or so distinct CDR3 sequences, about 2.2% being singletons. Their cognate antigens are unknown. Sequenced: healthy donor T cells cultured with leukemia cells. These receptors were collected from a human donor in good health. Some clones in this sample may be carry-over from other donors' samples. Each CDR3 is given with its conserved first and last residue. Fields, in order: CDR3 length, clone size, D gene, V gene, J gene, CDR3 protein, CDR3 DNA. A D gene is named only where the DNA matches it firmly. Only some rows state a clone size, as once, few, many or a class for expanded clones.

14	many	TRBD1	TRBV5-1	TRBJ1-1	CASSFTGGANEAFF	TGCGCCAGCAGCTTCACAGGGGGTGCTAATGAAGCTTTCTTT
16	many	NA	TRBV6-6	TRBJ2-2	CASSYAQSLNTGELFF	TGTGCCAGCAGTTACGCCCAAAGCCTGAACACCGGGGAGCTGTTTTTT
12	many	NA	TRBV24-1	TRBJ2-3	CATSEDTDTQYF	TGTGCCACCAGTGAAGACACAGATACGCAGTATTTT
15	medium-sized	NA	TRBV7-3	TRBJ2-2	CASSPLGGTDGELFF	TGTGCCAGCAGCCCCCTGGGGGGGACAGACGGGGAGCTGTTTTTT
15	many	TRBD1	TRBV27	TRBJ2-1	CASTRGTGSRNEQFF	TGTGCCAGCACGAGGGGGACAGGGTCACGCAATGAGCAGTTCTTC
15	many	NA	TRBV5-1	TRBJ2-7	CASTPGGGTVYEQYF	TGCGCCAGCACTCCCGGAGGGGGGACGGTATACGAGCAGTACTTC
16	many	TRBD1	TRBV5-1	TRBJ2-2	CASSPRTGDNTGELFF	TGCGCCAGCAGCCCCCGGACAGGGGACAACACCGGGGAGCTGTTTTTT
17	many	TRBD1	TRBV15	TRBJ2-1	CATSREGDSTPYNEQFF	TGTGCCACCAGCAGAGAGGGGGACAGTACACCCTACAATGAGCAGTTCTTC
14	many	NA	TRBV28	TRBJ1-2	CASSPSLGADGYTF	TGTGCCAGCAGTCCGAGTTTGGGGGCGGATGGCTACACCTTC
16	many	TRBD2	TRBV20-1	TRBJ2-1	CSARDLAGGQMNEQFF	TGCAGTGCTAGAGATTTAGCGGGGGGACAGATGAATGAGCAGTTCTTC
14	many	NA	TRBV11-1	TRBJ2-7	CASSLWSGSYEQYF	TGTGCCAGCAGCTTATGGTCAGGTTCCTACGAGCAGTACTTC
14	few	NA	TRBV2	TRBJ1-1	CARTVAGVRENSFF	TGTGCCAGGACGGTCGCCGGAGTCAGGGAAAATTCTTTCTTT
12	many	NA	TRBV28	TRBJ2-7	CASSLLTAEQYF	TGTGCCAGCAGTTTACTCACGGCCGAGCAGTACTTC
14	medium-sized	TRBD1	TRBV5-4	TRBJ1-1	CASSWGTGAAEAFF	TGTGCCAGCAGTTGGGGGACAGGGGCCGCCGAAGCTTTCTTT
15	many	TRBD1	TRBV7-6	TRBJ1-1	CASSYWDRGFPEAFF	TGTGCCAGCAGCTATTGGGACAGGGGGTTCCCTGAAGCTTTCTTT
15	many	NA	TRBV30	TRBJ2-1	CAWKSPGSSYNEQFF	TGTGCCTGGAAATCGCCGGGTAGCTCCTACAATGAGCAGTTCTTC
12	many	NA	TRBV27	TRBJ1-4	CASSPGSKKLFF	TGTGCCAGCAGTCCGGGCTCAAAAAAACTGTTTTTT
14	medium-sized	NA	TRBV6-1	TRBJ1-3	CASSDGSSGNTIYF	TGTGCCAGCAGTGACGGCAGCTCTGGAAACACCATATATTTT
14	many	NA	TRBV29-1	TRBJ2-5	CSVEDGDRQETQYF	TGCAGCGTTGAAGATGGGGATAGACAAGAGACCCAGTACTTC
15	many	TRBD2	TRBV13	TRBJ2-7	CASSLGASGSYEQYF	TGTGCCAGCAGCTTAGGGGCTAGCGGCTCCTACGAGCAGTACTTC
14	many	NA	TRBV4-1	TRBJ1-2	CASSQVSYLGGYTF	TGCGCCAGCAGCCAAGTGTCGTACCTGGGTGGCTACACCTTC
18	many	NA	TRBV4-1	TRBJ1-3	CASSQVAPNPSSGNTIYF	TGCGCCAGCAGCCAAGTGGCTCCCAACCCGAGCTCTGGAAACACCATATATTTT
17	many	NA	TRBV5-1	TRBJ2-2	CASMLWGVYANTGELFF	TGCGCCAGCATGCTCTGGGGGGTCTACGCGAACACCGGGGAGCTGTTTTTT
15	many	NA	TRBV20-1	TRBJ1-5	CSARRDRRSNQPQHF	TGCAGTGCCAGAAGGGACCGAAGAAGCAATCAGCCCCAGCATTTT
15	NA	NA	TRBV18	TRBJ1-3	CASSPPPGRGNTIYF	TGTGCCAGCTCACCACCACCGGGCCGTGGAAACACCATATATTTT
15	many	TRBD1	TRBV6-1	TRBJ1-1	CASSEVGQARFEAFF	TGTGCCAGCAGTGAAGTGGGACAGGCACGTTTTGAAGCTTTCTTT
15	many	TRBD1	TRBV5-1	TRBJ1-5	CASSPWTGDNQPQHF	TGCGCCAGCAGCCCCTGGACAGGGGACAATCAGCCCCAGCATTTT
17	many	NA	TRBV2	TRBJ2-7	CASSEALALSYRSGQYF	TGTGCCAGCAGTGAAGCTTTGGCCCTTAGTTACAGGAGCGGGCAGTACTTC
16	medium-sized	NA	TRBV3-1	TRBJ2-2	CASSQEWGSNTGELFF	TGTGCCAGCAGCCAAGAATGGGGTTCGAACACCGGGGAGCTGTTTTTT
14	many	NA	TRBV4-2	TRBJ2-7	CASSQGEGAGEQYF	TGTGCCAGCAGCCAAGGGGAGGGGGCGGGCGAGCAGTACTTC
15	many	TRBD2	TRBV6-5	TRBJ2-7	CASSYAIAGIWEQYF	TGTGCCAGCAGTTACGCGATAGCGGGGATCTGGGAGCAGTACTTC
14	many	TRBD1	TRBV9	TRBJ1-2	CASSVAGQGYGYTF	TGTGCCAGCAGCGTAGCGGGACAGGGTTATGGCTACACCTTC